This T cell receptor (beta chain) was sequenced during a study of blood T cell repertoires in COVID-19. Turning to the study itself: Donors in the United States, Italy and Spain gave samples during acute or convalescent COVID-19. Nucleic acid was either cDNA or gDNA, and it came from T cells, B-cell-depleted T cells, or PBMCs.

This clone occurred once. V was shortened by 4 bases and J by 9 bases, with 19 bases between the two germline ends. The CDR3 extends over 15 amino acids. Germline V gene data show CDR1 as LNHNV and CDR2 as YYDKDF (reference sequence). Assay: immunoSEQ multiplex PCR; the TCRdb copy retains only in-frame clones and omits some. The sample contains over 90,000 clones, roughly 82% of which appear only once. Material for sequencing was peripheral blood. This sequence originates from a human donor in a cohort sampled during active COVID-19. The genes are TRBV15 and TRBJ2-1; maybe TRBD1 (6 bases). CDR3 protein: CATSTPAGGWGEQFF. Here the CDR3 DNA reads TGTGCCACCAGCACCCCAGCTGGGGGCTGGGGTGAGCAGTTCTTC. Using reference TRBV15 and TRBJ2-1 for the parts outside the CDR3, the full variable domain is DAMVIQNPRYQVTQFGKPVTLSCSQTLNHNVMYWYQQKSSQAPKLLFHYYDKDFNNEADTPDNFQSRRPNTSFCFLDIRSPGLGDTAMYLCATSTPAGGWGEQFFGPGTRLTVL.